This record covers a single T cell receptor beta chain. The antigen is not known. These data belong to a study of shared clonotypes between healthy human individuals. Study-wide points: Non-shared clonotypes had lower generation probabilities than clonotypes shared by all four sorted-subset donors. Genetic and exposure-history diversity was limited by the few donors. The study's rarefaction showed incomplete sorted-subset sequencing despite large depth. The study generally estimated greater richness for naive than memory subsets.

Germline values: CDR1 SGHNT, CDR2 YENEEA. This CDR3 region has 13 residues. Trimming shortened V by 6 bases and J by 2 bases, and 10 bases separated the two germline ends. Generated by immunoSEQ multiplex PCR, the TCRdb table keeps only in-frame clones and is missing some. The sample holds approximately 2.3 million clones, approximately 95% seen once. This TCR came from a man younger than 35 in good health. Some clones in this sample may be carry-over from other donors' samples. The chain uses TRBV11-3 and TRBJ2-5, with D possibly matching TRBD1 (6 bases). Specimen: naive CD4+ T cells from PBMCs. Subset: CD45RA+ positively selected. CDR3 DNA sequence: TGTGCCAGCAGGGCAGGGGATCAAGAGACCCAGTACTTC. The encoded protein is CASRAGDQETQYF.